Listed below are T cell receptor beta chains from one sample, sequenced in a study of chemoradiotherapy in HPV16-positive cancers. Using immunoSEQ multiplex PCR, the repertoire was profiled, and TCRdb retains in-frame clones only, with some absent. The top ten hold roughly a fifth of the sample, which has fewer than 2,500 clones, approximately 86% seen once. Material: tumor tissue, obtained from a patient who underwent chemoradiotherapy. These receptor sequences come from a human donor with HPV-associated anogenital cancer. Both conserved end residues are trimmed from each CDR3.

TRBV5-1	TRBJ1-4	ASKTEYNEKLF
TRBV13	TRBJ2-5	ASSSRQGRGETQY
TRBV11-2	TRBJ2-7	ASSFSANTYEQY
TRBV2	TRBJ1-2	ASSPRTGLRGYT
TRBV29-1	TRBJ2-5	SVDGARETQY
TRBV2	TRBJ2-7	ASSEATWGYEQY
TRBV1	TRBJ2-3	TSSTPTRQGGSTDTQY
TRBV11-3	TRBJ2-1	ASSDWENEQF
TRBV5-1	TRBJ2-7	ASSLGGENYEQY
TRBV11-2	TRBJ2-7	ASSQLNYEQY
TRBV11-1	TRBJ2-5	ASSSSGTRIETQY
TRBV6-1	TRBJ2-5	ASSLTGAETQY
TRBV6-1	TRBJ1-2	ASSERPGTEVLRGYT
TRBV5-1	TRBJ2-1	ASSLGQVSYNEQF
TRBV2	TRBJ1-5	ASSYTGNQPQH
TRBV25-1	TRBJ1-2	ASSEQWPYGYT
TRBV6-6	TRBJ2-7	ASSYLRDEQY
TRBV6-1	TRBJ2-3	ASSEVEEGDYTDTQY
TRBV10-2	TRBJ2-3	ASSHSSTTDTQY
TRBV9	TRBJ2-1	ASSPSGTPPNEQF
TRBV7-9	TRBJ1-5	ASSLGTGYQPQH
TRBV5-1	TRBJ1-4	ASSLARATNEKLF
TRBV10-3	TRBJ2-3	AAARSGGLTDTQY
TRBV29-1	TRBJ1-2	SVEGPENYGYT
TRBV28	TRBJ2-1	ASSVGTSGGYNEQF
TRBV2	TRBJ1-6	AVHRDLGSPLH
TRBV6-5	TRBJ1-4	ASGHVRQLF
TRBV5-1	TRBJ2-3	ASSRGVPDTQY
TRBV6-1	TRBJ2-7	ASSSTSSYEQY
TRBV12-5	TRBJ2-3	ASGLDREFDTQY
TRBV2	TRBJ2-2	ASSSGGANTGELF
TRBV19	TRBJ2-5	ASSPRDRKETQY
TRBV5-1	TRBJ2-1	ASSSGTDKYNEQF
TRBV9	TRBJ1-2	ASSVEVVANYGYT
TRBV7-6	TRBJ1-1	ASSLGQGLNTEAF
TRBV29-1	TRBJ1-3	SVLLGPNTIY
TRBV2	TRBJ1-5	ASSIGLNQPQH
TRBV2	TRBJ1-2	ASSEGTALNYGYT
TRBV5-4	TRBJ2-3	ASSLDQGWGDTQY
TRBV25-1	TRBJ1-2	ASSEQANYGYT
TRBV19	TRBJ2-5	ASSVGHRSKETQY
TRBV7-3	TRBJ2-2	ASSLAQNTGELF
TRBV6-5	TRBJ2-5	ASGAGRGETQY
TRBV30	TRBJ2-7	ASSRGYEQY
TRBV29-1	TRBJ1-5	SVVSGQGGNQPQH
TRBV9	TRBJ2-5	ASSVDSGRPETQY
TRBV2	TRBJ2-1	ASRSSGGAYNEQF
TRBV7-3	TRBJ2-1	ASSLYGTGSNEQF
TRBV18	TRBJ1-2	ASSLRKGQGGDGYT
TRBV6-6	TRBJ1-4	ASSPASGREKLF
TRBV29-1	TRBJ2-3	SVGPGQGADTQY
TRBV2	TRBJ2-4	ASSLRDTLIDIQY
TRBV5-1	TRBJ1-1	ASRRDRGVTSMNTEAF
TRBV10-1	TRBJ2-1	ASSLAGGLYNEQF
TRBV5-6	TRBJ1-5	ASSYRRDISNQPQH